The T cell receptor (beta chain) under discussion was sequenced for a study of monozygotic twins with inflammatory bowel disease. Notes on the study in general: Among twins, concordant and discordant pairs did not differ in repertoire similarity, possibly from limited power.

The CDR3 spans 11 residues. Germline CDR1 DFQATT, CDR2 SNEGSKA (reference sequence). Worth noting for this clonotype: Its antigen is undetermined.

After re-calling the 5' RACE reads, TCRdb lists one entry per CDR3 protein, DNA absent. The listing records about 300,000 distinct CDR3 sequences. The material sequenced was blood. The chain has TRBV20-1 and TRBJ1-1. The source is a human donor with ulcerative colitis or Crohn's disease, or a healthy co-twin of an affected twin (not recorded which). CDR3: CSGFGSTEAFF.